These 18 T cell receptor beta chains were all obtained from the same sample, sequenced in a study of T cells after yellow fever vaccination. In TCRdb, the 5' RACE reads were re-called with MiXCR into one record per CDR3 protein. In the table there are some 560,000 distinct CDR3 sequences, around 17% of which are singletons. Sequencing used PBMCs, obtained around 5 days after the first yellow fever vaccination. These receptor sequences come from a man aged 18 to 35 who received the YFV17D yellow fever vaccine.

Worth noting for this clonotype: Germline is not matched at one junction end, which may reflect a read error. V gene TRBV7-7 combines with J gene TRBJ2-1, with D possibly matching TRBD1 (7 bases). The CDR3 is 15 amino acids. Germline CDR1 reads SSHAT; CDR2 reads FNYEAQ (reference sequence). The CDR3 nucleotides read TGTGCTAGCAGCCTAATGGCAGGGGGGAGCGATGAGCAGTTCTTC. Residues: CASSLMAGGSDEQFF. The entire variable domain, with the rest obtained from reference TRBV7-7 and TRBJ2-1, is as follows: GAGVSQSPRYKVTKRGQDVTLRCDPISSHATLYWYQQALGQGPEFLTYFNYEAQPDKSGLPSDRFSAERPEGSISTLTIQRTEQRDSAMYRCASSLMAGGSDEQFFGPGTRLTVL.

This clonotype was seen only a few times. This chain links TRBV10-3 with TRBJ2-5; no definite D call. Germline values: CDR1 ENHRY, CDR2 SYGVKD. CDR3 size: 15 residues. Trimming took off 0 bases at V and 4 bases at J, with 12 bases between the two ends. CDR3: CAISESGRQIETQYF. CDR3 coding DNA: TGTGCCATCAGTGAGTCGGGCCGACAAATAGAGACCCAGTACTTC.

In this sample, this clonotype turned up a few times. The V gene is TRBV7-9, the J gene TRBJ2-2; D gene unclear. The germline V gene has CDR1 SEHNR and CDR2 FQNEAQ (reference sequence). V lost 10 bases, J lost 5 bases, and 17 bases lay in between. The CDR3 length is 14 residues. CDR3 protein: CAILGDGGTGELFF. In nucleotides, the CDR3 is TGTGCCATCCTGGGTGACGGTGGGACCGGGGAGCTGTTTTTT.

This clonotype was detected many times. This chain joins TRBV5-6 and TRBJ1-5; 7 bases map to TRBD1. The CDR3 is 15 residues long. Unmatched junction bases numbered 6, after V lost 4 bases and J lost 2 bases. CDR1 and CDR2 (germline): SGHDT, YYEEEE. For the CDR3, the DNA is TGTGCCAGCAGCCCTTACAGGGGAGGCAATCAGCCCCAGCATTTT. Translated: CASSPYRGGNQPQHF.

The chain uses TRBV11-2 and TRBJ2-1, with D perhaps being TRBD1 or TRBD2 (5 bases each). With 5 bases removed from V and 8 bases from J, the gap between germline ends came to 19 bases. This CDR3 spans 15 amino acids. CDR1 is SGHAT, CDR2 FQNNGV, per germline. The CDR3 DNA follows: TGTGCCAGCAGCCAGAACCCTAACGGGGCGGATGAGCAGTTCTTC. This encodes CASSQNPNGADEQFF.

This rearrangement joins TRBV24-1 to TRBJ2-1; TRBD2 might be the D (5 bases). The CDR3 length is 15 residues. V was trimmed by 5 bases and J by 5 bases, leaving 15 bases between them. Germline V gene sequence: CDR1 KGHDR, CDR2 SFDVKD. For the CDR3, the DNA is TGTGCCACCAGTGCAAGTTCGGGATACAACAATGAGCAGTTCTTC. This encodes CATSASSGYNNEQFF.

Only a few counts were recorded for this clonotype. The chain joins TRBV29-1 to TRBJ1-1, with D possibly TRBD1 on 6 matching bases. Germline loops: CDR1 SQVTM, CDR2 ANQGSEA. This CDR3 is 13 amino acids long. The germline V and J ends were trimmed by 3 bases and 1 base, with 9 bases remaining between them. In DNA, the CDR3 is TGCAGCGTTGAGGTCAGGGGGAACACTGAAGCTTTCTTT. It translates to CSVEVRGNTEAFF.

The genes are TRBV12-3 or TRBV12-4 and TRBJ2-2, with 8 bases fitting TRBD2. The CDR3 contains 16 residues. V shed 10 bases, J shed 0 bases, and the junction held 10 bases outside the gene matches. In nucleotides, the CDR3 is TGTGCCACCAGATTAGAGGGACTAGCGAACACCGGGGAGCTGTTTTTT. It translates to CATRLEGLANTGELFF.

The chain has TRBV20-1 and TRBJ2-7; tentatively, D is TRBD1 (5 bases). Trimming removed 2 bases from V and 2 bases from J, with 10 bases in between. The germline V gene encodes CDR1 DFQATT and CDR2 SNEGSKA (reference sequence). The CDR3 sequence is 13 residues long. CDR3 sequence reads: CSARKTDAYEQYF. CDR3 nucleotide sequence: TGCAGTGCTAGAAAGACAGACGCCTACGAGCAGTACTTC.

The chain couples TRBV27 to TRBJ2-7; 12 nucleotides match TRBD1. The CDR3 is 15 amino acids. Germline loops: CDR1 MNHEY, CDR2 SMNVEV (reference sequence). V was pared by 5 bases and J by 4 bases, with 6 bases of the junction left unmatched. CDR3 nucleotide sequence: TGTGCCAGCAGTCAAGCGGGACAGGGGGCGTACGAGCAGTACTTC. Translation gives CASSQAGQGAYEQYF.

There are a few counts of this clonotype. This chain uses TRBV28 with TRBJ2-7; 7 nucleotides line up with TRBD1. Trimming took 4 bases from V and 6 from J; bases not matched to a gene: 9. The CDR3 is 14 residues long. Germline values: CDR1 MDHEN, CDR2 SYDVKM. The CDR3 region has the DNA TGTGCCAGCAGTTCCCCACCGACAGGGTCCGAGCAGTACGTC. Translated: CASSSPPTGSEQYV.

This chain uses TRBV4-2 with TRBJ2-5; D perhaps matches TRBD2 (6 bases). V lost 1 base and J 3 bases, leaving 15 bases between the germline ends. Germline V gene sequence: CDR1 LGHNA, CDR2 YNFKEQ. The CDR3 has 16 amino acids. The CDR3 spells CASSQVGGRREETQYF. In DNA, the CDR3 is TGTGCCAGCAGCCAAGTCGGAGGGCGCAGGGAAGAGACCCAGTACTTC.

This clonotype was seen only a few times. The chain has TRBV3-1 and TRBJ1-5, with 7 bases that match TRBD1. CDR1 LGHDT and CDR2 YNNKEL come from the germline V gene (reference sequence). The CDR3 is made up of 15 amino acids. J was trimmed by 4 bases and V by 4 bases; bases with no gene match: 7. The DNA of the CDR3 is TGTGCCAGCAGCCCCGCCGGACAGGCAAATCAGCCCCAGCATTTT. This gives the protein CASSPAGQANQPQHF. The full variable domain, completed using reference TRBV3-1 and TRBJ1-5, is DTAVSQTPKYLVTQMGNDKSIKCEQNLGHDTMYWYKQDSKKFLKIMFSYNNKELIINETVPNRFSPKSPDKAHLNLHINSLELGDSAVYFCASSPAGQANQPQHFGDGTRLSIL.

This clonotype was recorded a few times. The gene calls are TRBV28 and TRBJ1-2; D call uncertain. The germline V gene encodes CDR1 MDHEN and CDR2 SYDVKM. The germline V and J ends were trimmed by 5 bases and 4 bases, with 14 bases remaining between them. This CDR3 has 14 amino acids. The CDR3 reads CASSPGVALYGYTF. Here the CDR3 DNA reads TGTGCCAGCAGTCCGGGCGTAGCTCTCTATGGCTACACCTTC.

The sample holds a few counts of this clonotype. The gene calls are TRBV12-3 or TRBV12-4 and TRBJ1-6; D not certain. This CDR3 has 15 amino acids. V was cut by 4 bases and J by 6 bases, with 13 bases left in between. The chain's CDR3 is CASSYHLSSNSPLHF. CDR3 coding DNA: TGTGCCAGCAGTTACCACCTGAGTTCTAATTCACCCCTCCACTTT.

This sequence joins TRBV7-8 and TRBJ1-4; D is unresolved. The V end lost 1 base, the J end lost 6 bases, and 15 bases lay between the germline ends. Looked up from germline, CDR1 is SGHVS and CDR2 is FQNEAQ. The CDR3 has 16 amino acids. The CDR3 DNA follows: TGTGCCAGCAGCTTAGAGACGGGAAGAGCCGATGAAAAACTGTTTTTT. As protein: CASSLETGRADEKLFF.

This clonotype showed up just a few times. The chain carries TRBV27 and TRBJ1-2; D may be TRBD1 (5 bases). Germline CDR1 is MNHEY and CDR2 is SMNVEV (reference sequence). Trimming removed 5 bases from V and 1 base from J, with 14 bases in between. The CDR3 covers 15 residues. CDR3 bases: TGTGCCAGCAGTGACCTTTCAGGGTATAACTATGGCTACACCTTC. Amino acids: CASSDLSGYNYGYTF.

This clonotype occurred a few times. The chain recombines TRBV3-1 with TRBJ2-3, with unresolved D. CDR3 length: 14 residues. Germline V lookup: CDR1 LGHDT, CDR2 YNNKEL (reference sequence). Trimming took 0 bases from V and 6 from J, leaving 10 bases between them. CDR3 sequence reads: CASSQDTASDTQYF. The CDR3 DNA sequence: TGTGCCAGCAGCCAAGACACCGCGTCGGATACGCAGTATTTT.